Below, one T cell receptor beta chain is given with its context. It lacks a known antigen. Base quality data are lacking; no much larger clone is found one base away. The data originate from a study of T cell responses to AZD1222 COVID-19 vaccine (dated by TCRdb to the early 2020s). About the investigation overall: Because spike-specific TCR depth and breadth did not differ between the two schedules, AZD1222 recipients who got a second dose at roughly 4 weeks were pooled with those who got a second dose at roughly 12 weeks. TCR sequencing was performed for some 250 trial participants, of whom roughly 200 were given two doses of AZD1222 and 26 were given two doses of MenACWY control vaccine. Trial participants were enrolled by age into subgroups of 18-55, 56-69 and 70-plus years, and around 150, 28 and 57 TCR-sequenced participants, respectively, were included in these subgroups. Overall study results and their limits: Reportedly, almost half of the unique spike-specific TCRs recognized epitopes lying outside the regions that are mutated in the B.1.351 and B.1.1.7 variants. Because no day 14 peak-response samples were available, repertoires were characterized only after the peak T cell response. Conclusions about previously exposed vaccinees were limited because only five to seven AZD1222 recipients were SARS-CoV-2 seropositive at baseline. After two AZD1222 doses, spike-specific TCR breadth and depth were significantly higher than at day 0 and than in MenACWY recipients. Participants were mostly white British and included more females than males, and it was suggested by the authors that clonal diversity may have been underestimated. In the small 56-69-year group, the increase in depth fell short of significance, most likely because of low power. The vaccine-associated CD4 TCRs covered the entire spike protein, and the dominant responses fell in regions 160-218 and 743-854.

The sample's time point, from its label and the paper: baseline before first vaccination. Vaccinee samples were obtained from the UK trials COV001 and COV002, which included a single-blind randomized controlled phase 2/3 trial of AZD1222 (ChAdOx1 nCoV-19) in healthy adults. For TCRbeta chain sequencing, PBMC samples from trial participants were taken at day 0 and at day 28 after the second dose. From the cysteine up to the phenylalanine, the CDR3 has a length of 14 residues. Solely the CDR3 DNA is kept, with 42 bases framed from the first base. CDR1 MNHNY and CDR2 SVGAGI were looked up in the germline V gene (reference sequence). V lost 4 bases and J lost 1 base, and the count of bases not matched to a germline gene is 3. The CDR3 regions of human TCRbeta chains were analyzed by immunosequencing. The source study handled its data this way. Repertoire TCRs were checked for matches against a reference library of SARS-CoV-2-specific TCRs that had been generated using the MIRA antigen-specificity platform. Breadth meant the fraction of unique TCRs that were SARS-CoV-2-associated, whereas depth meant the fraction of total T cells that were SARS-CoV-2-associated. Using the MIRA data, each spike-specific TCR was assigned both to the spike region to which the TCR was reactive and to a CD4 or CD8 class. Log10-transformed breadth and depth values were compared by one-way ANOVA with Sidak's multiple comparisons tests. TCRdb took over this immuneACCESS table, retaining in-frame rearrangements with V and J assigned. Such tables are incomplete; in checked studies, under half of the missing clones stem from an unresolved V gene, and the remainder is unexplained. The DNA was the basis for D and trimming; V, J and clone size are from that table. The sample profile shows 140,000 to 150,000 clones; roughly nine tenths of them were found once. The top ten clones comprise under 2% of the sample.

The sample in question was peripheral blood, obtained on day 0 of AZD1222 vaccination. The chain uses TRBV6-6 and TRBJ1-1, and TRBD1 aligns with 7 junction nucleotides. The sequence was obtained from an adult in good health. CDR3 protein: CASSWGQRNTEAFF. Read as DNA, the sequence is TGTGCCAGCAGTTGGGGACAGCGGAACACTGAAGCTTTCTTT.